Each of the 19 T cell receptor beta chains below was sequenced from the same sample in a study of Ad26.COV2.S vaccination and SARS-CoV-2 variants. As to treatment: about 20 received Ad26.COV2.S at low or high dose, single or two shots; about 5 received placebo; per-sample allocation not given. Material that was analyzed had been drawn on day 63 after the first vaccine or placebo injection. The data were produced by immunoSEQ multiplex PCR, yet TCRdb's version contains in-frame clones alone and is incomplete. The sample yields some 350,000 clones, 85% to 90% seen once. Sample: peripheral blood, taken in a trial of Ad26.COV2.S vaccine versus placebo. These receptors originate from a person aged 18-60 years who received the Ad26.COV2.S COVID-19 vaccine or a placebo.

The chain couples TRBV18 to TRBJ1-1, with 8 bases that match TRBD1. The CDR3 runs 15 residues. Trimming cost V 0 bases and J 5 bases; bases outside gene matches: 5. Germline V gives CDR1 KGHSH, CDR2 LQKENI. The chain's CDR3 is CASSPPTGEATEAFF. In DNA form, the CDR3 reads TGTGCCAGCTCACCACCGACAGGGGAAGCGACTGAAGCTTTCTTT.

The rearrangement uses TRBV7-3 and TRBJ1-1; the D is unclear. Germline V gene lookup returns CDR1 SGHTA and CDR2 FQGTGA. There are 13 residues in the CDR3. The V and J ends lost 8 bases and 5 bases respectively, with 15 bases between them. CDR3 coding DNA: TGTGCCAGCTCCGGACCCGGCTGGACTGAAGCTTTCTTT. Translated: CASSGPGWTEAFF.

J is TRBJ1-5 and V is TRBV7-9; no definite D call. In germline, CDR1 is SEHNR, CDR2 FQNEAQ (reference sequence). V lost 5 bases and J 6 bases, leaving 20 bases between the germline ends. CDR3 size: 16 residues. CDR3 in DNA: TGTGCCAGCAGCCAAGCCCCCGGGGTGCCGGGTCAGCCCCAGCATTTT. Its translation: CASSQAPGVPGQPQHF.

The chain employs TRBV6-5 and TRBJ2-5; no clear D. With 8 bases removed from V and 5 bases from J, the gap between germline ends came to 12 bases. This CDR3 is 12 amino acids long. The V gene's germline CDR1 is MNHEY and CDR2 SVGAGI. CDR3 DNA: TGTGCCAGCTCCCCCCGATGGGAGACCCAGTACTTC. Its protein product is CASSPRWETQYF.

The rearrangement uses TRBV18 and TRBJ2-7; 11 bases are a match to TRBD1. The CDR3 length is 15 residues. J gave up 2 bases and V 3 bases, and 3 bases lay outside the gene matches. CDR1 is KGHSH, CDR2 LQKENI, per germline. CDR3 loop: CASSPGQGETYEQYF. In nucleotides, the CDR3 is TGTGCCAGCTCACCGGGACAGGGGGAGACCTACGAGCAGTACTTC.

This chain links TRBV7-3 with TRBJ2-3, with 8 bases that match TRBD2. Germline loops: CDR1 SGHTA, CDR2 FQGTGA. This CDR3 comprises 17 residues. With 5 bases clipped from V and 3 bases from J, the junction kept 13 bases outside the gene matches. CDR3 sequence: CASSIVSREGQTDTQYF. CDR3 nucleotides: TGTGCCAGCAGCATAGTATCCCGGGAGGGCCAGACAGATACGCAGTATTTT.

The chain joins TRBV14 to TRBJ2-7, with D perhaps TRBD1 (6 bases). The ends were cut back, 2 bases at V and 0 bases at J, with 8 bases in the middle. Per the germline V gene, CDR1 is SGHDN and CDR2 is FVKESK. The CDR3 is 14 residues long. CDR3 residues: CASSQRTVSYEQYF. The CDR3 DNA reads as TGTGCCAGCAGCCAAAGGACAGTCTCCTACGAGCAGTACTTC.

This clone appeared once. The gene calls are TRBV6-5 and TRBJ1-5; tentative D call: TRBD1 (5 bases). CDR1 is MNHEY, CDR2 SVGAGI, per germline. V shed 4 bases and J shed 0 bases, with 13 bases lying between them. CDR3 length: 16 residues. CDR3 DNA sequence: TGTGCCAGCAGTTCCCGGGACTATTCTAGCAATCAGCCCCAGCATTTT. The encoded protein is CASSSRDYSSNQPQHF.

The J gene is TRBJ2-1, the V gene TRBV7-2; D not certain. Trimming took off 6 bases at V and 8 bases at J, with 17 bases between the two ends. The CDR3 sequence is 14 residues long. The germline CDR1 and CDR2 sequences are SGHTA and FQGNSA. The CDR3 DNA reads as TGTGCCAGCAGGGCGCGGACCCACCGCGATGAGCAGTTCTTC. The encoded protein is CASRARTHRDEQFF.

The chain links TRBV10-3 to TRBJ2-1; 13 nucleotides line up with TRBD2. CDR3 length: 19 amino acids. In germline, CDR1 is ENHRY, CDR2 SYGVKD. Trimming took 3 bases from V and 0 from J; bases not matched to a gene: 8. The CDR3 DNA is TGTGCCATCAGTGAATCCGGGACTAGCGGGACCAGCTCCTACAATGAGCAGTTCTTC. This sequence encodes CAISESGTSGTSSYNEQFF.

This CDR3 is CASSPPASYEQYV. The CDR3 region has the DNA TGTGCCAGCAGTCCCCCTGCCTCCTACGAGCAGTACGTC. The chain has TRBV13 and TRBJ2-7; D not resolved. This CDR3 has 13 amino acids. Germline V gene lookup returns CDR1 PRHDT and CDR2 FYEKMQ (reference sequence). The V end was cut by 6 bases, the J end by 0 bases, with 9 bases between.

J is TRBJ1-3 and V is TRBV5-1; 9 nucleotides match TRBD1. V was clipped by 2 bases and J by 2 bases; unmatched bases: 2. Per the germline V gene, CDR1 is SGHRS and CDR2 is YFSETQ. The CDR3 covers 15 residues. CDR3 loop: CASSLTGGPGNTIYF. The CDR3, as DNA: TGCGCCAGCAGCTTAACAGGGGGCCCTGGAAACACCATATATTTT. Drawing the rest from reference TRBV5-1 and TRBJ1-3, the complete variable domain is KAGVTQTPRYLIKTRGQQVTLSCSPISGHRSVSWYQQTPGQGLQFLFEYFSETQRNKGNFPGRFSGRQFSNSRSEMNVSTLELGDSALYLCASSLTGGPGNTIYFGEGSWLTVV.

The V gene is TRBV5-1, the J gene TRBJ2-3; D uncertain. The CDR3 length is 19 residues. From germline, CDR1 is SGHRS and CDR2 YFSETQ. V was cut by 0 bases and J by 0 bases, with 20 bases left in between. The DNA of the CDR3 is TGCGCCAGCAGCTTGGCCGTTATAAGCTACGTATCTAGCACAGATACGCAGTATTTT. Protein product: CASSLAVISYVSSTDTQYF.

This clone was picked up one time. V is TRBV5-4 and J is TRBJ2-5, with D possibly TRBD2 on 5 matching bases. The CDR3 totals 16 residues. Trimming removed 3 bases from V and 5 bases from J, with 20 bases in between. CDR1 SGHNT and CDR2 YYREEE come from the germline V gene (reference sequence). CDR3 DNA sequence: TGTGCCAGCAGCTCCCCCCCCATCACCCGCGGGGAGACCCAGTACTTC. This codes for CASSSPPITRGETQYF. Combining the CDR3 with reference TRBV5-4 and TRBJ2-5 gives the whole variable domain ETGVTQSPTHLIKTRGQQVTLRCSSQSGHNTVSWYQQALGQGPQFIFQYYREEENGRGNFPPRFSGLQFPNYSSELNVNALELDDSALYLCASSSPPITRGETQYFGPGTRLLVL.

J is TRBJ2-1 and V is TRBV7-2, with TRBD2 identical over 7 bases. Germline loops: CDR1 SGHTA, CDR2 FQGNSA. The length of the CDR3 is 16 residues. Losses at the gene ends were 1 base for V and 8 bases for J; bases not matched to a gene: 11. The CDR3 DNA is TGTGCCAGCAGCTTAGAACGACTAGCCCAGGTCGATGAGCAGTTCTTC. Translation: CASSLERLAQVDEQFF.

This clone was detected once. This chain joins TRBV3-1 (or the pseudogene TRBV3-2) and TRBJ2-3, with D possibly matching TRBD1 (6 bases). Trimming stripped 2 bases from V and 5 bases from J, with 14 bases between. Per the germline V gene, CDR1 is LGHDT and CDR2 is YNNKEL (reference sequence). The CDR3 is made up of 15 amino acids. The CDR3 coding sequence is TGTGCCAGCAGCCAACCTAACAGGGTCCAAGATACGCAGTATTTT. Translated: CASSQPNRVQDTQYF.

The chain links TRBV18 to TRBJ1-4; possible D gene TRBD1, 5 bases. With 3 bases removed from V and 8 bases from J, the gap between germline ends came to 10 bases. Germline lookup yields CDR1 KGHSH and CDR2 LQKENI. There are 13 residues in the CDR3. The CDR3 reads CASSPQGFEKLFF. Written as DNA, the CDR3 is TGTGCCAGCTCACCCCAGGGCTTCGAAAAACTGTTTTTT.

Regarding this clone: Other nucleotide sequences in the sample specify the same CDR3. The V call is TRBV18, the J call TRBJ1-1; D unresolved. The CDR3 loop spans 13 amino acids. Trimming took off 2 bases at V and 0 bases at J, with 4 bases between the two ends. Looked up from germline, CDR1 is KGHSH and CDR2 is LQKENI. CDR3 region: CASSPELNTEAFF. CDR3 bases: TGTGCCAGCTCACCAGAATTGAACACTGAAGCTTTCTTT.

This clone was detected only a few times. The chain links TRBV19 to TRBJ2-1; 11 bases align to TRBD2. V trimming: 2 bases; J trimming: 7 bases; junction bases outside the gene matches: 13. Germline CDR1 reads LNHDA; CDR2 reads SQIVND (reference sequence). This CDR3 region has 18 residues. The DNA of the CDR3 is TGTGCCAGTAGTATATCCCGGACTAGCGGGCTACCTTCGAATGAGCAGTTCTTC. Its protein is CASSISRTSGLPSNEQFF.